Listed below are T cell receptor beta chains from one sample, sequenced in a study of T cell responses to AZD1222 COVID-19 vaccine. Libraries were prepared by immunoSEQ multiplex PCR; TCRdb keeps only in-frame clonotypes and omits some of them. In the table there are about 80,000 clones, 70% to 90% of which are singletons. Sequenced material: peripheral blood, taken 28 days after the second AZD1222 dose. The receptors come from an adult who received the AZD1222 COVID-19 vaccine. Both conserved end residues are part of each CDR3.

TRBV24-1 CATSDEVGLEQFF
TRBV27 CASSLLGTGGNQPQHF
TRBV5-1 CASSVSKVPGLAGGVTDTQYF
TRBV20-1 CSASGLALSTDTQYF
TRBV28 CASGSDEKLFF
TRBV28 CASSFAQWGNYGYTF
TRBV14 CASSPAYSGANVLTF
TRBV18 CASSMTSGSVYEQYF
TRBV4-2 CASSQDGDRDQPQHF
TRBV6-6 CASSYAQGRGDEQYF
TRBV2 CASSDLLAGETQYF
TRBV19 CASRRGTSYEQYF
TRBV28 CASTPQGLSQPQHF
TRBV7-9 CASSPRPNTEAFF
TRBV7-9 CASSFWSVEQYF
TRBV3-1/TRBV3-2 CASSQPGTGWGNEQFF
TRBV7-3 CASSLNGAKHTEAFF
TRBV3-1/TRBV3-2 CASSSRDVAYEQYF
TRBV19 CASSISRGGYTF
TRBV12-3/TRBV12-4 CASSLGTYGYTF
TRBV13 CASSSEGLAGVGEQYF
TRBV3-1/TRBV3-2 CASSFGTGGAGELFF
TRBV11-3 CASSPGTSGRVVDTQYF
TRBV5-1 CASSLQNTEAFF
TRBV28 CASKRGPGNTIYF
TRBV5-8 CASSLGVNRDRDEQYF
TRBV28 CASSFSDRGLFF
TRBV19 CASSPGQLTGELFF